This T cell receptor beta chain was recovered during a study of T-cell memory formation after mild COVID-19. TCRdb analysed the 5' RACE reads with MiXCR anew, one entry per CDR3 protein. The sample has about 360,000 distinct CDR3 sequences, approximately 14% seen once; the top ten hold 22%. The sequencing sample was made of PBMCs or a T cell subset sorted from them (not recorded which). The receptor's source is a young man who had mild COVID-19 (a few samples of this study predate the infection). Cell type and time point are not known.

The DNA for the CDR3 is TGTGCCAGCAGCGCGAGGACGGTTCAAGAGACCCAGTACTTC. Translating it yields CASSARTVQETQYF. The rearrangement joins TRBV5-5 to TRBJ2-5; D uncertain. This CDR3 has 14 amino acids. V lost 4 bases to trimming and J lost 2 bases, with 12 bases between them. Germline V gene data show CDR1 as SGHKS and CDR2 as YYEKEE (reference sequence). Drawing the rest from reference TRBV5-5 and TRBJ2-5, the complete variable domain is DAGVTQSPTHLIKTRGQQVTLRCSPISGHKSVSWYQQVLGQGPQFIFQYYEKEERGRGNFPDRFSARQFPNYSSELNVNALLLGDSALYLCASSARTVQETQYFGPGTRLLVL.